The 26 T cell receptor beta chains presented below share a single source sample, sequenced in a study of identical twins' blood T cells. TCRdb recomputed calls from the 5' RACE reads with MiXCR, one row per CDR3 protein. The data contain roughly 380,000 distinct CDR3 sequences, roughly 30% of them singletons. Sequencing was done on a sample of PBMCs. These receptors all stem from a woman aged 18-55 years in good health.

This clonotype came up many times. The chain joins TRBV5-1 to TRBJ2-3, with a weak D call TRBD1 (5 bases). This CDR3 has 17 residues. With 2 bases removed from V and 2 bases from J, the gap between germline ends came to 18 bases. Germline V lookup: CDR1 SGHRS, CDR2 YFSETQ. CDR3 DNA sequence: TGCGCCAGCAGCTTTCACTTCAGGGTAAAGGACACAGATACGCAGTATTTT. It is translated as CASSFHFRVKDTDTQYF.

The rearrangement joins TRBV7-9 to TRBJ2-7, with D hard to call. Germline-derived CDR1 and CDR2 are SEHNR and FQNEAQ (reference sequence). The CDR3 spans 13 residues. The ends were cut back, 8 bases at V and 3 bases at J, with 14 bases in the middle. The CDR3 reads CASGVWSGYEQYF. The CDR3 DNA follows: TGTGCCAGCGGGGTTTGGAGTGGCTACGAGCAGTACTTC.

The chain employs TRBV5-1 and TRBJ1-1, with TRBD1 identical over 7 bases. Trimming removed 4 bases from V and 1 base from J; junction bases left unmatched: 4. Looked up from germline, CDR1 is SGHRS and CDR2 is YFSETQ. CDR3 length: 14 amino acids. This CDR3 reads CASSRGGGNTEAFF. The CDR3 bases are TGCGCCAGCAGCCGAGGGGGCGGGAACACTGAAGCTTTCTTT.

This clonotype showed up many times. The chain carries TRBV20-1 and TRBJ1-1, with a tentative D call TRBD1 (5 bases). The CDR3 extends over 13 amino acids. Germline V gene lookup returns CDR1 DFQATT and CDR2 SNEGSKA (reference sequence). The ends were cut back, 7 bases at V and 1 base at J, with 13 bases in the middle. CDR3 region: CSVSGQSNTEAFF. CDR3 DNA: TGCAGTGTTTCAGGGCAATCGAACACTGAAGCTTTCTTT.

This clonotype was detected a few times. This chain joins TRBV21-1 and TRBJ2-5. TRBV21-1 is labeled a pseudogene. The CDR3 length is 11 residues. The CDR3 loop reads CVSNLAETQYF. In nucleotides, the CDR3 is TGTGTCAGCAATCTCGCCGAGACCCAGTACTTC.

This chain uses TRBV19 with TRBJ1-5, with no clear D. The CDR3 runs to 13 residues. V was pared by 7 bases and J by 2 bases, with 9 bases between. CDR1 is LNHDA and CDR2 is SQIVND in the germline V gene (reference sequence). The CDR3 coding sequence is TGTGCCAGTACGGGTAATCGCAATCAGCCCCAGCATTTT. This encodes CASTGNRNQPQHF.

This clonotype was observed a few times. V gene TRBV7-2 combines with J gene TRBJ2-4; D remains ambiguous. Between the trimmed V and J ends, which lost 1 base and 6 bases, there was a span of 10 bases. CDR3 size: 14 residues. Germline CDR1 reads SGHTA; CDR2 reads FQGNSA. CDR3 bases: TGTGCCAGCAGCTTAGAGGGCTCAGGAAACATTCAGTACTTC. This translates into CASSLEGSGNIQYF.

The chain couples TRBV10-2 to TRBJ1-2, with D perhaps TRBD1 (5 bases). This CDR3 region has 13 residues. Germline V gene data show CDR1 as WSHSY and CDR2 as SAAADI. V was clipped by 2 bases and J by 6 bases, with 10 bases between them. CDR3 residues: CASSEVWDHGYTF. CDR3 sequence (DNA): TGCGCCAGCAGTGAGGTCTGGGACCATGGCTACACCTTC.

The sample holds many counts of this clonotype. The J gene is TRBJ1-5, the V gene TRBV7-2, with D unresolved. Germline V gene sequence: CDR1 SGHTA, CDR2 FQGNSA. The CDR3 extends over 13 amino acids. Trimming stripped 5 bases from V and 11 bases from J, with 16 bases between. The DNA for the CDR3 is TGTGCCAGCAGCCCAAGCCAATATGGAGCCCAGCATTTT. This codes for CASSPSQYGAQHF.

This clonotype was counted a few times. This sequence joins TRBV14 and TRBJ2-3; D call uncertain. The V gene's germline CDR1 is SGHDN and CDR2 FVKESK. CDR3 size: 14 residues. V lost 7 bases and J 2 bases, leaving 13 bases between the germline ends. In DNA, the CDR3 is TGTGCCAGCACCGGTTCAAGCCTCACAGATACGCAGTATTTT. This codes for CASTGSSLTDTQYF.

J is TRBJ1-5 and V is TRBV7-9; no reliable D call. Germline CDR1 SEHNR, CDR2 FQNEAQ (reference sequence). The CDR3 extends over 15 amino acids. V lost 6 bases and J lost 3, with 15 bases in between. The CDR3 reads CASSVGSSPNQPQHF. CDR3 bases: TGTGCCAGCAGTGTGGGTTCATCCCCCAATCAGCCCCAGCATTTT.

Comment on this clonotype: Lacking the conserved final phenylalanine or tryptophan, this CDR3 likely reflects a read error. The rearrangement joins TRBV12-3 or TRBV12-4 to TRBJ1-2; D unresolved. This CDR3 comprises 13 residues. With 6 bases removed from V and 4 bases from J, the gap between germline ends came to 12 bases. CDR3 in DNA: TGTGCCAGCAGCCTGGAACCCCGCTATGGCTACACCCTC. It translates to CASSLEPRYGYTL.

V and J are TRBV27 and TRBJ2-7; 9 bases fit TRBD1. Germline-derived CDR1 and CDR2 are MNHEY and SMNVEV (reference sequence). The CDR3 covers 15 residues. Unmatched junction bases numbered 15, after V lost 9 bases and J lost 6 bases. The CDR3, as DNA: TGTGCCAGTTCTCCCGGGACAGGGTCTTTCTCCGAGCAGTACTTC. Its protein is CASSPGTGSFSEQYF.

V is TRBV4-3 and J is TRBJ2-7, with a tentative D call TRBD2 (6 bases). The germline V gene has CDR1 LGHNA and CDR2 YSLEER. The length of the CDR3 is 16 residues. V was shortened by 1 base and J by 0 bases, with 13 bases between the two germline ends. The CDR3 spells CASSQVLRRDSYEQYF. CDR3 DNA sequence: TGCGCCAGCAGCCAAGTATTACGGCGGGACTCCTACGAGCAGTACTTC.

In regard to this clonotype: This likely traces to a read error, being one base from a far larger clone. The chain links TRBV5-4 to TRBJ1-4; no clear D. Germline CDR1 is SGHNT and CDR2 is YYREEE (reference sequence). The CDR3 loop spans 11 amino acids. The CDR3 coding sequence is TGTACCAGCAGCTTTGGAGAAAAACTGTTTTTT. Its protein product is CTSSFGEKLFF. The variable domain in full, with the rest retrieved from reference TRBV5-4 and TRBJ1-4, is ETGVTQSPTHLIKTRGQQVTLRCSSQSGHNTVSWYQQALGQGPQFIFQYYREEENGRGNFPPRFSGLQFPNYSSELNVNALELDDSALYLCTSSFGEKLFFGSGTQLSVL.

The chain joins TRBV6-2 or TRBV6-3 to TRBJ1-1, with a possible D match to TRBD1 (6 bases). V was pared by 5 bases and J by 0 bases, with 10 bases between. The CDR3 totals 14 residues. The V gene's germline CDR1 is MNHEY and CDR2 SVGEGT. The DNA for the CDR3 is TGTGCCAGCAGTGTGCAGGGGATGAACACTGAAGCTTTCTTT. It translates to CASSVQGMNTEAFF.

This clonotype was detected many times. V is TRBV29-1 and J is TRBJ2-3; unclear D gene. Germline-derived CDR1 and CDR2 are SQVTM and ANQGSEA. CDR3 size: 13 residues. The ends were cut back, 4 bases at V and 0 bases at J, with 8 bases in the middle. The CDR3 region has the DNA TGCAGCGTTGTCGAACTTAGCACAGATACGCAGTATTTT. This gives the protein CSVVELSTDTQYF.

This sequence joins TRBV18 and TRBJ1-5; 7 positions agree with TRBD1. The CDR3 spans 16 residues. Germline assignment: CDR1 KGHSH and CDR2 LQKENI. V trimming: 3 bases; J trimming: 7 bases; junction bases outside the gene matches: 12. CDR3 in DNA: TGTGCCAGCTCACCGGGGACAGTGGGAGCTTCACAGCCCCAGCATTTT. Protein: CASSPGTVGASQPQHF.

This clonotype was observed a few times. This rearrangement joins TRBV4-3 to TRBJ1-1; D is perhaps TRBD1 (5 bases). The V end was cut by 2 bases, the J end by 4 bases, with 8 bases between. Germline V gene lookup returns CDR1 LGHNA and CDR2 YSLEER. CDR3 length: 13 amino acids. Here the CDR3 reads CASSQWGGTEAFF. The CDR3 DNA reads TGCGCCAGCAGCCAATGGGGGGGCACTGAAGCTTTCTTT.

This chain joins TRBV7-8 and TRBJ2-1; D might be TRBD2 (7 bases). Trimming took 3 bases from V and 5 from J, leaving 11 bases between them. Germline V gene data show CDR1 as SGHVS and CDR2 as FQNEAQ. This CDR3 region has 14 residues. As DNA, the CDR3 is TGTGCCAGCAGCTTGGGGGGGCTCGACAATGAGCAGTTCTTC. Translation: CASSLGGLDNEQFF.

The chain uses TRBV13 and TRBJ1-2; D unclear. Germline CDR1 is PRHDT and CDR2 is FYEKMQ (reference sequence). This CDR3 spans 17 amino acids. Trimming pared 0 bases from V and 0 bases from J, leaving 14 bases between. CDR3 amino acids: CASSLGRTVQANYGYTF. The CDR3 DNA follows: TGTGCCAGCAGCTTAGGCCGGACGGTTCAAGCTAACTATGGCTACACCTTC. Full variable domain (remainder filled in from reference TRBV13 and TRBJ1-2): AAGVIQSPRHLIKEKRETATLKCYPIPRHDTVYWYQQGPGQDPQFLISFYEKMQSDKGSIPDRFSAQQFSDYHSELNMSSLELGDSALYFCASSLGRTVQANYGYTFGSGTRLTVV.

This rearrangement joins TRBV6-2 or TRBV6-3 to TRBJ1-5, with D uncertain. Per germline, CDR1 MNHEY and CDR2 SVGEGT. The CDR3 has 12 amino acids. The V end was cut by 2 bases, the J end by 4 bases, with 3 bases between. The CDR3 loop is CASSYRNQPQHF. The CDR3 nucleotides are TGTGCCAGCAGTTACCGAAATCAGCCCCAGCATTTT.

To note about this clonotype: A single base separates this from a much larger clone, so it may be a read error. The rearrangement links TRBV7-2 to TRBJ2-2; no firm D call. The germline gives CDR1 SGHTA, CDR2 FQGNSA. Trimming cost V 1 base and J 13 bases, with 10 bases left between them. This CDR3 spans 12 amino acids. The CDR3 protein is CASSLGRTGLFF. The CDR3 DNA sequence: TGTGCCAGCAGCTTAGGCCGAACGGGGCTGTTTTTT.

The sample holds one count of this clonotype. A much larger clone differs from this one at a single base, so this may be a read error. This chain connects TRBV5-4 to TRBJ2-3, with D perhaps TRBD2 (5 bases). V was cut by 0 bases and J by 0 bases, with 8 bases left in between. Germline V gene sequence: CDR1 SGHNT, CDR2 YYREEE (reference sequence). The length of the CDR3 is 15 residues. CDR3: CASSLEVASTDTQYF. CDR3 DNA: TGTGCCAGCAGCTTGGAGGTAGCGAGCACAGATACGCAGTATTTT.

J is TRBJ2-3 and V is TRBV4-1, with a possible D match to TRBD2 (5 bases). This CDR3 region has 15 residues. Germline CDR1 reads MGHRA; CDR2 reads YSYEKL. Deletions cut 2 bases from V and 6 bases from J, with 15 bases between. CDR3 in amino acids: CASSQTPGLTDTQYF. For the CDR3, the DNA is TGCGCCAGCAGCCAAACCCCGGGGTTGACCGATACGCAGTATTTT.

The table lists this clonotype with a few counts. This rearrangement joins TRBV7-8 to TRBJ1-1; D unclear. The CDR3 extends over 13 amino acids. Trimming pared 5 bases from V and 0 bases from J, leaving 7 bases between. Germline V lookup: CDR1 SGHVS, CDR2 FQNEAQ. CDR3 residues: CASSQRMNTEAFF. The CDR3 region has the DNA TGTGCCAGCAGCCAGAGGATGAACACTGAAGCTTTCTTT.